A selection of T cell receptor beta chains follows, all from one sample in a study of a mutant IDH1 vaccine in newly diagnosed glioma. The table came from immunoSEQ multiplex PCR; TCRdb's copy has only in-frame clones and leaves some out. The sample has 82,000 or so clones, almost 85% seen once. Their specific antigens are unknown. The sequencing here drew on PBMCs, taken from a glioma patient whose treatment included an IDH1 peptide vaccine. The receptors were sampled from a man aged 30-40 years with glioma. Some clones in this sample may be carry-over from other donors' samples. The CDR3 runs from the conserved cysteine through the conserved F or W. The D gene is left open where the match is weak. The listing skips clone size in some rows; elsewhere it reads once, few, many or a size class.

CAISGGLAGGFQTYEQYF TGTGCCATCAGTGGAGGGCTAGCGGGAGGCTTCCAGACCTACGAGCAGTACTTC 18 TRBJ2-7 TRBD2 TRBV10-3 -
CASSYGRNQPQHF TGTGCCAGCAGTTACGGACGCAATCAGCCCCAGCATTTT 13 TRBJ1-5 - TRBV6-5 -
CASSESPQSLDTIYF TGCGCCAGCAGTGAGTCGCCACAGAGTTTGGACACCATATATTTT 15 TRBJ1-3 - TRBV10-2 -
CASQTNYEQYF TGTGCCAGCCAAACGAACTACGAGCAGTACTTC 11 TRBJ2-7 - TRBV21-1 -
CASSPRAPLAANTGELFF TGTGCCAGCAGCCCCCGGGCCCCCCTGGCCGCGAACACCGGGGAGCTGTTTTTT 18 TRBJ2-2 - TRBV16 few
CASSLDRIAYPYEQYF TGTGCCAGCAGCTTAGATCGAATAGCGTACCCCTACGAGCAGTACTTC 16 TRBJ2-7 - TRBV11-2 -
CASSESRNEKLFF TGTGCCAGCAGCGAAAGCCGTAATGAAAAACTGTTTTTT 13 TRBJ1-4 - TRBV6-5 -
CASSYAGQGASSYTF TGTGCCAGCAGTTACGCCGGACAGGGGGCTAGTAGCTACACCTTC 15 TRBJ1-2 TRBD1 TRBV6-5 -
CASSLLDRGTSGYTF TGTGCCAGCAGCTTACTGGACAGGGGAACAAGTGGCTACACCTTC 15 TRBJ1-2 TRBD1 TRBV11-1 -
CASSVTDQGNEKLFF TGTGCCAGCAGCGTAACCGATCAGGGTAATGAAAAACTGTTTTTT 15 TRBJ1-4 - TRBV9 -
CASSLGRGRSYEQYF TGTGCCAGCAGCTTAGGGCGGGGCCGCTCCTACGAGCAGTACTTC 15 TRBJ2-7 - TRBV7-2 -
CAWSSTGYEQYF TGTGCCTGGAGTAGTACGGGCTACGAGCAGTACTTC 12 TRBJ2-7 - TRBV30 -
CASSFSARDRNEQYF TGTGCCAGCAGCTTTAGCGCTCGGGACAGAAACGAGCAGTACTTC 15 TRBJ2-7 TRBD1 TRBV7-2 -
CASSLKIKAYEQYF TGTGCCAGCAGCTTGAAAATTAAGGCCTACGAGCAGTACTTC 14 TRBJ2-7 - TRBV7-2 -
CASSIRGTSYEQYF TGTGCCAGCAGTATACGGGGGACCTCCTACGAGCAGTACTTC 14 TRBJ2-7 - TRBV28 -
CASSVGDSNQPQHF TGTGCCAGCAGCGTAGGAGATAGCAATCAGCCCCAGCATTTT 14 TRBJ1-5 - TRBV9 few
CASSIIFGTNQPQHF TGTGCCAGCAGTATAATTTTCGGCACCAATCAGCCCCAGCATTTT 15 TRBJ1-5 - TRBV27 -
CASRDRDLFDEAFF TGTGCCAGCAGGGACAGGGATTTATTTGATGAAGCTTTCTTT 14 TRBJ1-1 TRBD1 TRBV25-1 few
CASSQVSRGDYGYTF TGTGCCAGCAGCCAAGTTAGCCGGGGGGACTATGGCTACACCTTC 15 TRBJ1-2 - TRBV4-2 -
CASSEGNRALNEKLFF TGTGCCAGCAGTGAAGGGAACAGAGCACTCAATGAAAAACTGTTTTTT 16 TRBJ1-4 - TRBV25-1 -
CASSVGGETQYF TGTGCCAGCAGCGTAGGGGGGGAGACCCAGTACTTC 12 TRBJ2-5 - TRBV9 -
CASSPGQGGYGYTF TGTGCCAGCAGTCCGGGACAGGGGGGCTATGGCTACACCTTC 14 TRBJ1-2 TRBD1 TRBV6-4 -